One sample yielded the 14 T cell receptor beta chains listed below, sequenced in a study of blood T cell repertoires in COVID-19 (dated by TCRdb to 2019 to 2021). Library preparation was by the immunoSEQ multiplex PCR assay. TCRdb mirrors the immuneACCESS table, restricted to in-frame sequences. Some clones are absent from its copies; in checked studies, under half trace to an unresolved V gene, and the reason for the others is unknown. The sample yields fewer than 150,000 clones; 90% were counted once. The ten largest clones take up 11% of the sample. The specimen sequenced was peripheral blood. These receptors were taken from an elderly woman with acute or convalescent COVID-19.

V is TRBV7-2 and J is TRBJ2-5, with a weak D call TRBD1 (7 bases). CDR3 size: 14 residues. Trimming left V 5 bases short and J 4 bases short, with 14 bases between. The germline gives CDR1 SGHTA, CDR2 FQGNSA. The CDR3: CASSTSGGGETQYF. CDR3 bases: TGTGCCAGCAGCACGTCAGGGGGAGGAGAGACCCAGTACTTC. Complete variable domain (other parts from reference TRBV7-2 and TRBJ2-5): GAGVSQSPSNKVTEKGKDVELRCDPISGHTALYWYRQSLGQGLEFLIYFQGNSAPDKSGLPSDRFSAERTGGSVSTLTIQRTQQEDSAVYLCASSTSGGGETQYFGPGTRLLVL.

In DNA form, the CDR3 reads TGTGCCAGCAGCTTGACAGGGGGCCTTTACATCACCGGGGAGCTGTTTTTT. Translating it yields CASSLTGGLYITGELFF. V gene TRBV5-5 combines with J gene TRBJ2-2, with TRBD1 matching over 9 bases. Germline V gives CDR1 SGHKS, CDR2 YYEKEE (reference sequence). V dropped 1 base and J dropped 4; count of bases not matched to a gene: 8. The CDR3 consists of 17 residues.

This chain's CDR3 is CAISGDSMNTEAFF. Here the CDR3 DNA reads TGTGCCATCAGTGGAGACAGTATGAACACTGAAGCTTTCTTT. The chain employs TRBV10-3 and TRBJ1-1, with D perhaps matching TRBD1 (5 bases). Germline V CDR1 and CDR2: ENHRY, SYGVKD. CDR3 length: 14 amino acids. The ends were cut back, 4 bases at V and 0 bases at J, with 9 bases in the middle.

This clone is a singleton in its sample. V gene TRBV5-4 combines with J gene TRBJ2-5, with 8 nucleotides matching TRBD1. J gave up 4 bases and V 4 bases, and 9 bases lay outside the gene matches. CDR3 length: 15 residues. Germline assignment: CDR1 SGHNT and CDR2 YYREEE (reference sequence). Written as DNA, the CDR3 is TGTGCCAGCAGCGAGCCGACGGGACAGGCAGAGACCCAGTACTTC. Encoded protein: CASSEPTGQAETQYF.

The sample holds a few counts of this clone. The chain combines TRBV7-2 with TRBJ2-1; the match to TRBD2 covers 7 bases. The V gene's germline CDR1 is SGHTA and CDR2 FQGNSA. This CDR3 has 15 amino acids. The V gene end was trimmed by 5 bases and the J gene end by 6 bases; junction bases not matched to a gene: 10. As DNA, the CDR3 is TGTGCCAGCAGCCCCGGGACTACCATCTCCAATGAGCAGTTCTTC. Protein product: CASSPGTTISNEQFF.

The chain has TRBV7-9 and TRBJ1-2, with D hard to call. The germline V and J ends were trimmed by 5 bases and 4 bases, with 11 bases remaining between them. The CDR3 sequence is 13 residues long. Germline CDR1 SEHNR, CDR2 FQNEAQ (reference sequence). The CDR3 nucleotides read TGTGCCAGCAGCGGGAGCGTTGGCTATGGCTACACCTTC. Its translation: CASSGSVGYGYTF.

The chain is built from TRBV15 and TRBJ1-4; TRBD1 matches 8 bases. Germline values: CDR1 LNHNV, CDR2 YYDKDF (reference sequence). The CDR3 sequence is 15 residues long. Losses at the gene ends were 8 bases for V and 0 bases for J; bases not matched to a gene: 5. The DNA for the CDR3 is TGTGCCACCCAGGGACAGGCTGCAACTAATGAAAAACTGTTTTTT. It is translated as CATQGQAATNEKLFF. The whole variable domain, remainder taken from reference TRBV15 and TRBJ1-4, is DAMVIQNPRYQVTQFGKPVTLSCSQTLNHNVMYWYQQKSSQAPKLLFHYYDKDFNNEADTPDNFQSRRPNTSFCFLDIRSPGLGDTAMYLCATQGQAATNEKLFFGSGTQLSVL.

This rearrangement joins TRBV4-2 to TRBJ1-5; 9 positions match TRBD1. The CDR3 covers 16 residues. Germline CDR1 LGHNA, CDR2 YNFKEQ. Trimming removed 3 bases from V and 6 bases from J; junction bases left unmatched: 9. The CDR3 nucleotides are TGTGCCAGCAGCCACGCCCCGGGACAGGGTGGTCAGCCCCAGCATTTT. This codes for CASSHAPGQGGQPQHF.

CDR3 amino acids: CASSPPGGARANEQYF. CDR3 in DNA: TGTGCCAGCTCACCACCCGGGGGGGCCCGAGCGAACGAGCAGTACTTC. J is TRBJ2-7 and V is TRBV18; 8 nucleotides agree with TRBD2. CDR1 KGHSH and CDR2 LQKENI come from the germline V gene. CDR3 size: 16 residues. J gave up 5 bases and V 0 bases, and 9 bases lay outside the gene matches.

The rearrangement uses TRBV27 and TRBJ1-2; 7 bases match TRBD1. Germline V gene lookup returns CDR1 MNHEY and CDR2 SMNVEV (reference sequence). The CDR3 is made up of 14 amino acids. J was trimmed by 7 bases and V by 4 bases; bases with no gene match: 9. Written as DNA, the CDR3 is TGTGCCAGCAGTTCTCGACAGGGTGGGGGTGGCTACACCTTC. It yields the protein CASSSRQGGGGYTF.

The chain uses TRBV28 and TRBJ1-4; possibly TRBD1 for D (5 bases). The CDR3 is 15 residues long. Trimming shortened V by 5 bases and J by 13 bases, and 23 bases separated the two germline ends. Germline V gene data show CDR1 as MDHEN and CDR2 as SYDVKM. This chain's CDR3 is CASSPRWRGRYGLFF. The CDR3 DNA reads as TGTGCCAGCAGTCCCAGGTGGAGGGGCCGCTACGGACTGTTTTTT.

V and J are TRBV5-1 and TRBJ2-5; 10 nucleotides match TRBD2. J was trimmed by 1 base and V by 0 bases; bases with no gene match: 6. The length of the CDR3 is 17 residues. Germline loops: CDR1 SGHRS, CDR2 YFSETQ. The CDR3 sequence: CASSLARSGGVQETQYF. CDR3 in DNA: TGCGCCAGCAGCTTGGCCAGGAGCGGGGGGGTCCAAGAGACCCAGTACTTC.

The chain uses TRBV7-9 and TRBJ1-5; D possibly corresponds to TRBD1 (6 bases). CDR1 is SEHNR, CDR2 FQNEAQ, per germline (reference sequence). This CDR3 has 13 amino acids. With 5 bases removed from V and 5 bases from J, the gap between germline ends came to 10 bases. The CDR3 DNA sequence: TGTGCCAGCAGCCGGACAGCAGATCAGCCCCAGCATTTT. Encoded protein: CASSRTADQPQHF.

The V gene is TRBV7-8, the J gene TRBJ1-3; possible D gene TRBD1, 5 bases. V lost 4 bases and J 7 bases, leaving 11 bases between the germline ends. Germline CDR1 and CDR2: SGHVS and FQNEAQ. This CDR3 is 13 amino acids long. In DNA form, the CDR3 reads TGTGCCAGCAGCTCAATGACAGTGAACACCATATATTTT. Translating it yields CASSSMTVNTIYF.